The entry below gives a single T cell receptor (beta chain) sequence along with its context. Antigen unknown. Generated by immunoSEQ multiplex PCR, the TCRdb table keeps only in-frame clones and is missing some. The data contain approximately 26,000 clones, 75% to 85% of them seen just once; the ten biggest clones take up over 6.5%. The source of the sample is a study of cytotoxic CD8 clonotypes in ibrutinib-treated CLL. Looking at the study overall: There were around twelve relapsed/refractory patients and about 14 treatment-naive patients, and roughly 18 were IGHV unmutated. After a median of around 70 months, around 15 patients stayed remitted and around 12 progressed; responses had been partial in 24 and complete in 2.

Study-level points and caveats: Public clonotypes were rare and shrank or held steady on treatment.

The ends lost 4 bases at V and 4 bases at J; junction bases unmatched: 6. CDR3 size: 15 residues. Germline assignment: CDR1 MNHEY and CDR2 SVGAGI. The gene calls are TRBV6-5 and TRBJ1-1, with 10 bases fitting TRBD1. The TCR originated in a human donor with chronic lymphocytic leukemia. Sample: PBMCs, taken after 24 months of ibrutinib treatment. The CDR3 DNA reads as TGTGCCAGCAGTTCAACTTGGACAGGGGGCACTGAAGCTTTCTTT. It specifies CASSSTWTGGTEAFF.